This is a list of T cell receptor beta chains from one sample in a study of T cell changes during pregnancy in multiple sclerosis. Profiled with immunoSEQ multiplex PCR; TCRdb holds only in-frame clones, not every one. The sample carries 64,000 or so clones, about 92% recorded once. The specimen was peripheral blood, collected in the first trimester of pregnancy. These TCRs come from a female donor with multiple sclerosis, enrolled in a pregnancy study. The CDR3 runs from the conserved cysteine through the conserved F or W. Each record gives: J gene, clone size, V gene, D gene, CDR3 protein, CDR3 DNA. A D gene is named only where the DNA matches it firmly. Rows may omit the clone size; those that give it use once, few, many or a size class.

TRBJ1-5 | - | TRBV28 | - | CASIVLTRDSNQPQHF | TGTGCCAGCATCGTCTTGACCAGGGATAGCAATCAGCCCCAGCATTTT
TRBJ1-1 | - | TRBV29-1 | - | CSVDGRLPTEAFF | TGCAGCGTTGATGGGAGGTTGCCCACTGAAGCTTTCTTT
TRBJ2-3 | - | TRBV5-6 | TRBD2 | CASSLAGAPDTQYF | TGTGCCAGCAGCCTAGCGGGAGCCCCAGATACGCAGTATTTT
TRBJ1-1 | - | TRBV11-2 | TRBD1 | CASSRTGGNLNTEAFF | TGTGCCAGCAGCCGGACAGGGGGCAATTTGAACACTGAAGCTTTCTTT
TRBJ2-7 | - | TRBV7-3 | TRBD1 | CASSTEKGQGYEQYF | TGTGCCAGCAGCACCGAGAAAGGACAGGGCTACGAGCAGTACTTC
TRBJ2-1 | - | TRBV21-1 | - | CASSSREVCTGDWYIGQFF | TGTGCCAGCAGCTCTCGGGAAGTATGTACAGGGGATTGGTATATCGGTCAGTTCTTC
TRBJ2-7 | - | TRBV7-3 | TRBD2 | CASSSPSGQQYF | TGTGCCAGCAGCTCGCCTAGCGGACAGCAGTACTTC
TRBJ2-2 | - | TRBV6-4 | - | CASSDGGTGELFF | TGTGCCAGCAGTGACGGAGGGACCGGGGAGCTGTTTTTT
TRBJ2-7 | - | TRBV15 | TRBD2 | CATSRDIGLAGIQYF | TGTGCCACCAGCAGAGATATTGGACTAGCGGGTATCCAGTACTTC
TRBJ1-2 | - | TRBV9 | - | CASSGQLYGYTF | TGTGCCAGCAGCGGACAGCTCTATGGCTACACCTTC
TRBJ2-7 | - | TRBV14 | - | CASSQSGRGGEQYF | TGTGCCAGCAGCCAATCCGGCAGGGGCGGTGAGCAGTACTTC
TRBJ2-4 | - | TRBV7-2 | - | CASSSVSRLSKNIQYF | TGTGCCAGCAGCTCAGTTTCCAGGCTCTCAAAAAACATTCAGTACTTC
TRBJ1-5 | - | TRBV19 | - | CASRASPTWGHQPQHF | TGTGCCAGTAGGGCCAGCCCGACCTGGGGGCATCAGCCCCAGCATTTT
TRBJ2-2 | - | TRBV7-7 | - | CASSRSGNTGELFF | TGTGCTAGCAGCCGGTCCGGGAACACCGGGGAGCTGTTTTTT
TRBJ2-7 | - | TRBV10-1 | TRBD2 | CASNDLAGGSYEQYF | TGCGCCAGCAACGATCTAGCGGGAGGCTCCTACGAGCAGTACTTC
TRBJ2-2 | - | TRBV6-6 | - | CASSYGGSGELFF | TGTGCCAGCAGTTACGGCGGGTCCGGGGAGCTGTTTTTT
TRBJ1-1 | few | TRBV2 | - | CATNQIGGTEAFF | TGTGCCACCAACCAGATAGGGGGAACTGAAGCTTTCTTT
TRBJ2-7 | - | TRBV27 | TRBD1 | CASSEGQGIYHEQYF | TGTGCCAGCAGTGAGGGACAGGGAATTTACCACGAGCAGTACTTC
TRBJ2-5 | - | TRBV19 | - | CASSMVGVGRETQYF | TGTGCCAGTAGTATGGTCGGGGTCGGGCGGGAGACCCAGTACTTC
TRBJ1-2 | - | TRBV15 | TRBD1 | CATSSVPPGLTGAYGYTF | TGTGCCACCAGCAGCGTTCCACCGGGCCTTACAGGGGCCTATGGCTACACCTTC
TRBJ2-1 | - | TRBV2 | TRBD2 | CASSDRTSGGEQFF | TGTGCCAGCAGTGATAGGACTAGTGGTGGTGAGCAGTTCTTC
TRBJ1-5 | - | TRBV7-9 | - | CASSLVGTSNQPQHF | TGTGCCAGCAGCTTAGTCGGGACAAGCAATCAGCCCCAGCATTTT
TRBJ2-2 | once | TRBV5-4 | - | CASSLARAGTGELFF | TGTGCCAGCAGCTTGGCCCGTGCGGGTACCGGGGAGCTGTTTTTT
TRBJ2-4 | - | TRBV6-6 | TRBD2 | CASSTQASGGNIQYF | TGTGCCAGCAGTACCCAAGCTAGCGGGGGAAACATTCAGTACTTC
TRBJ2-7 | - | TRBV2 | - | CASSSIGTNSYEQYF | TGTGCCAGCAGTTCCATAGGGACAAACTCCTACGAGCAGTACTTC
TRBJ1-2 | - | TRBV27 | TRBD1 | CASSITQGSRFSGYTF | TGTGCCAGCAGTATTACACAGGGGTCGCGGTTTTCTGGCTACACCTTC
TRBJ2-6 | - | TRBV27 | TRBD1 | CASRRGYSGANVLTF | TGTGCCAGCCGCAGGGGGTATTCTGGGGCCAACGTCCTGACTTTC
TRBJ1-5 | - | TRBV27 | - | CASSFHGENQPQHF | TGTGCCAGCAGTTTTCACGGGGAAAATCAGCCCCAGCATTTT
TRBJ2-1 | - | TRBV14 | TRBD2 | CASSTLGRGSYNEQFF | TGTGCCAGCAGCACCCTTGGCCGCGGGAGCTACAATGAGCAGTTCTTC
TRBJ2-2 | - | TRBV18 | TRBD1 | CASSPPGTGNTGELFF | TGTGCCAGCTCGCCGCCCGGGACAGGGAACACCGGGGAGCTGTTTTTT
TRBJ2-2 | - | TRBV7-7 | - | CASSLRQSTGELFF | TGTGCTAGCAGCTTACGACAGTCCACCGGGGAGCTGTTTTTT
TRBJ2-7 | - | TRBV28 | TRBD2 | CASSLAPTSGRGLGNEQYF | TGTGCCAGCAGTTTGGCCCCGACTAGCGGGAGGGGGCTAGGGAACGAGCAGTACTTC
TRBJ2-7 | - | TRBV18 | - | CASSGVYSYEQYF | TGTGCCAGCTCCGGTGTTTACTCCTACGAGCAGTACTTC
TRBJ1-2 | - | TRBV29-1 | - | CSVDQGEYGYTF | TGCAGCGTTGATCAGGGTGAATATGGCTACACCTTC
TRBJ2-7 | - | TRBV6-5 | - | CASSYFSGDAYEQYF | TGTGCCAGCAGTTACTTTTCGGGGGATGCCTACGAGCAGTACTTC
TRBJ2-7 | - | TRBV2 | TRBD1 | CASSAQGAAYEQYF | TGTGCCAGCAGTGCGCAGGGGGCCGCCTACGAGCAGTACTTC
TRBJ2-2 | - | TRBV30 | TRBD1 | CAWTPSGGDAGELFF | TGTGCCTGGACCCCATCAGGGGGCGACGCCGGGGAGCTGTTTTTT
TRBJ2-7 | - | TRBV28 | TRBD1 | CASSSPGQHYEQYF | TGTGCCAGCAGTTCCCCGGGACAGCACTACGAGCAGTACTTC
TRBJ2-7 | once | TRBV7-2 | - | CASSLPGGEQYF | TGTGCCAGCAGTCTACCCGGAGGGGAGCAGTACTTC
TRBJ2-1 | - | TRBV19 | TRBD2 | CASRSLAGVYNEQFF | TGTGCCAGTAGGTCGCTAGCGGGAGTATACAATGAGCAGTTCTTC
TRBJ1-2 | - | TRBV30 | TRBD1 | CAWGRDRPYGYTF | TGTGCCTGGGGCCGGGACAGACCCTATGGCTACACCTTC
TRBJ1-1 | once | TRBV15 | - | CATRKGTGVGGTEAFF | TGTGCCACCAGGAAGGGAACGGGGGTTGGGGGCACTGAAGCTTTCTTT
TRBJ2-5 | - | TRBV7-9 | - | CASSSGNQETQYF | TGTGCCAGCAGCTCAGGGAACCAAGAGACCCAGTACTTC
TRBJ2-1 | - | TRBV5-1 | TRBD2 | CASSPGLAGYNEQFF | TGCGCCAGCAGCCCAGGACTAGCGGGGTACAATGAGCAGTTCTTC
TRBJ1-4 | - | TRBV5-1 | - | CASSFGGINEKLFF | TGCGCCAGCAGCTTCGGGGGAATTAATGAAAAACTGTTTTTT
TRBJ1-1 | few | TRBV19 | - | CASSIGSRGNTEAFF | TGTGCCAGTAGTATCGGGTCCAGGGGGAACACTGAAGCTTTCTTT
TRBJ2-7 | - | TRBV4-3 | TRBD2 | CASSQKAGRAYEQYF | TGCGCCAGCAGCCAGAAGGCAGGGAGGGCCTACGAGCAGTACTTC
TRBJ2-1 | - | TRBV4-1 | - | CASSQGDRGPYNEQFF | TGCGCCAGCAGCCAAGGAGATAGGGGCCCCTACAATGAGCAGTTCTTC
TRBJ2-1 | - | TRBV29-1 | TRBD1 | CSVDFTPGTGHSYNEQFF | TGCAGCGTTGATTTTACCCCCGGGACAGGCCACTCCTACAATGAGCAGTTCTTC
TRBJ2-1 | - | TRBV5-1 | - | CASSPSPSASSYNEQFF | TGCGCCAGCAGCCCCTCGCCTAGCGCCAGCTCCTACAATGAGCAGTTCTTC
TRBJ2-3 | few | TRBV6-4 | TRBD1 | CASSAGTGGADTQYF | TGTGCCAGCAGCGCCGGGACAGGGGGCGCAGATACGCAGTATTTT
TRBJ2-2 | - | TRBV6-6 | TRBD2 | CASSARAGAYTGELFF | TGTGCCAGCAGTGCTCGAGCGGGAGCGTACACCGGGGAGCTGTTTTTT
TRBJ2-1 | - | TRBV6-4 | - | CASSDKRSATEQFF | TGTGCCAGCAGTGACAAGCGGTCGGCGACTGAGCAGTTCTTC
TRBJ1-2 | - | TRBV19 | - | CASAVEGWKGYTF | TGTGCCAGTGCTGTCGAGGGTTGGAAGGGCTACACCTTC
TRBJ2-1 | - | TRBV11-3 | - | CASSYERASYNEQFF | TGTGCCAGCAGCTACGAGCGGGCCTCCTACAATGAGCAGTTCTTC